This TCR beta chain was identified during a study of blood T cells in healthy people across ages. Study-level information: Roughly one uniquely barcoded beta molecule per two T cells was captured.

A second PCR, run for roughly 7 to 12 cycles, used a sample-barcoded 5' primer plus a J-beta primer mix. TCRdb redid the calling of the 5' RACE reads with MiXCR, one entry per CDR3 protein. The data contain under 2 million distinct CDR3 sequences, about 35% of them singletons. Isolation recovered at least 7 million PBMCs from every sample. Findings of the study overall: Naive CD4+ cell counts and diversity both ran higher in long-lived than in aged donors. TCR beta diversity tracked closely with naive T cell percentage.

Germline V gene sequence: CDR1 DFQATT, CDR2 SNEGSKA (reference sequence). This CDR3 has 13 amino acids. Trimming left V 3 bases short and J 1 base short, with 10 bases between. As regards this clonotype: The target antigen is unknown.

J is TRBJ2-7 and V is TRBV20-1; no definite D call. Sequencing was performed on blood. The sequence derives from a woman in her thirties in good health. CDR3 sequence reads: CSARTYRSYEQYF. The CDR3 DNA follows: TGCAGTGCTAGGACTTACCGGTCCTACGAGCAGTACTTC.